This T cell receptor (beta chain) was observed in a study of molecular identifiers for immune sequencing clone quantification. Study-wide context: Four of five RNA aliquots from roughly 21,000 or 96,000 naive CD8 T cells were sequenced. Regarding the study as a whole: Naive cells had under 1% of molecules in clones above 20 RNA copies, effectors over 98%.

With respect to this clonotype: Antigen: not known. One end of the junction does not line up with germline, which may come from a read error.

The authors built bulk TCR libraries by previously described methods with listed TCR primers. TCRdb processed the PCR reads anew with MiXCR; each CDR3 protein has one entry. The sample carries a few hundred thousand distinct CDR3 sequences, about 25% recorded once. Germline loops: CDR1 LGHNA, CDR2 YSLEER. There are 14 residues in the CDR3. Between about 19,000 and 1,000,000 sorted cells, with 10%, 30% or 50% RNA, yielded naive CD8 libraries. The sequence derives from a human donor in good health. Some libraries in this study had Jurkat cell RNA spiked in. Sequences were obtained from naive CD8+ T cells from blood, with Jurkat cell RNA spiked in. Subset of the sample: FACS-sorted CD8+CD4-CCR7+CD45RA+ naive T cells. The J gene is TRBJ1-1, the V gene TRBV4-3; D gene uncertain. CDR3 protein: CASSQGAMNTEALF. As DNA, the CDR3 is TGCGCCAGCAGCCAAGGAGCCATGAACACTGAAGCTCTCTTT.